The 11 T cell receptor beta chains below were found in one sample sequenced in a study of T-cell memory formation after mild COVID-19. TCRdb re-derived calls from the 5' RACE reads in MiXCR, one entry per CDR3 protein. The repertoire holds about 470,000 distinct CDR3 sequences, more than 20% seen once, with about 12% in the top ten. Sequencing input: PBMCs or a T cell subset sorted from them (not recorded which). These receptors were obtained from an adult woman who had mild COVID-19 (a few samples of this study predate the infection). Cell type and time point are not known.

This clonotype was counted between two and nine times. The rearrangement uses TRBV4-2 and TRBJ2-2; a possible D gene is TRBD1 (6 bases). Looked up from germline, CDR1 is LGHNA and CDR2 is YNFKEQ. The CDR3 sequence is 14 residues long. The V and J ends lost 0 bases and 6 bases respectively, with 8 bases between them. CDR3 sequence: CASSQDQGSGELFF. The CDR3, as DNA: TGTGCCAGCAGCCAAGATCAGGGGTCCGGGGAGCTGTTTTTT.

There are a few counts of this clonotype. The DNA of the CDR3 is TGTGCCAGCAGACGATGGACTAGCGGGAGGGACCAAGAGACCCAGTACTTC. Its translation is CASRRWTSGRDQETQYF. This sequence joins TRBV6-2 or TRBV6-3 and TRBJ2-5, with TRBD2 matching 15 bases. V was pared by 6 bases and J by 0 bases, with 5 bases of the junction left unmatched. The CDR3 is 17 amino acids. Germline V gives CDR1 MNHEY, CDR2 SVGEGT.

The chain couples TRBV12-3 or TRBV12-4 to TRBJ1-2; TRBD1 matches at 10 bases. The CDR3 spans 15 residues. V lost 5 bases to trimming and J lost 8 bases; unmatched junction nucleotides: 11. The CDR3 spells CASSPNPTGGFGYTF. CDR3 nucleotide sequence: TGTGCCAGCAGTCCCAACCCGACAGGGGGCTTCGGCTACACCTTC.

The V and J genes are TRBV5-1 and TRBJ2-1; a possible D gene is TRBD1 (6 bases). CDR3 length equals 17 residues. V lost 4 bases and J lost 9, with 26 bases in between. Looked up from germline, CDR1 is SGHRS and CDR2 is YFSETQ. DNA for the CDR3: TGCGCCAGCAGCCGCCTGATACAGGGCGGAGGTAACAGTGAGCAGTTCTTC. Its translation: CASSRLIQGGGNSEQFF.

This clonotype was observed a handful of times. The J gene is TRBJ2-5, the V gene TRBV28; no clear D gene. The V and J ends lost 2 bases and 7 bases respectively, with 5 bases between them. This CDR3 is 11 amino acids long. The germline V gene has CDR1 MDHEN and CDR2 SYDVKM. The CDR3 loop is CASSLNGTQYF. CDR3 DNA: TGTGCCAGCAGTTTAAACGGGACCCAGTACTTC.

V is TRBV4-1 and J is TRBJ1-2; D may be TRBD1 (6 bases). The CDR3 contains 11 residues. Germline V lookup: CDR1 MGHRA, CDR2 YSYEKL. The V end was cut by 0 bases, the J end by 14 bases, with 10 bases between. Written as DNA, the CDR3 is TGCGCCAGCAGCCAAGATGGAGGGACAACCTTC. Its protein product is CASSQDGGTTF.

The J gene is TRBJ2-1, the V gene TRBV6-2 or TRBV6-3; D possibly corresponds to TRBD2 (5 bases). Germline V gene data show CDR1 as MNHEY and CDR2 as SVGEGT. Between the trimmed V and J ends, which lost 0 bases and 9 bases, there was a span of 12 bases. The CDR3 runs 14 residues. This CDR3 is CASSYSGFRGEQFF. CDR3 sequence (DNA): TGTGCCAGCAGTTACTCGGGCTTCCGGGGTGAGCAGTTCTTC.

The V and J genes are TRBV7-9 and TRBJ1-3, with 7 positions matching TRBD1. CDR1 and CDR2 from the germline V gene are SEHNR and FQNEAQ (reference sequence). J lost 2 bases, V lost 3 bases, and 4 bases had no gene match. CDR3 length: 15 amino acids. In DNA form, the CDR3 reads TGTGCCAGCAGCTTTTTACAGGGGCCTGGAAACACCATATATTTT. Its protein product is CASSFLQGPGNTIYF.

The rearrangement joins TRBV30 to TRBJ1-2; D is perhaps TRBD1 (5 bases). V was pared by 4 bases and J by 4 bases, with 13 bases between. The CDR3 contains 13 residues. Germline lookup yields CDR1 GTSNPN and CDR2 SVGIG (reference sequence). CDR3 loop: CAWNGQWGYGYTF. The CDR3 bases are TGTGCCTGGAACGGACAATGGGGCTATGGCTACACCTTC.

This clonotype was recorded a few times. The chain combines TRBV5-6 with TRBJ2-3; D call uncertain. Trimming took 6 bases from V and 5 from J, leaving 19 bases between them. The germline CDR1 and CDR2 sequences are SGHDT and YYEEEE. The CDR3 consists of 15 residues. In DNA form, the CDR3 reads TGTGCCAGCACCGAGAGGTGGGCAGCTAAAGATACGCAGTATTTT. Its translation: CASTERWAAKDTQYF.

This clonotype showed up just a few times. The chain couples TRBV19 to TRBJ2-3, with D hard to call. V lost 7 bases and J 0 bases, leaving 17 bases between the germline ends. This CDR3 spans 16 amino acids. Germline V CDR1 and CDR2: LNHDA, SQIVND (reference sequence). As DNA, the CDR3 is TGTGCCAGTATGGACCTCCCTGCTCCTAGCACAGATACGCAGTATTTT. This sequence encodes CASMDLPAPSTDTQYF.